This T cell receptor (beta chain) appears in the sequencing data of a study of regulatory T cells in long-lasting Graves disease. The study's findings and limits: Lower TCR diversity was seen in persistent Graves' patients than in newly diagnosed ones.

This clonotype was seen ten or more times. What it recognizes is unknown. The time point: persistent/refractory GD, antithyroid drugs over 5 years with positive TRAb. There was RNA extracted from PBMCs, and the TCR library was made from it. Approximately 9.9-milliliter peripheral blood samples went into EDTA tubes. V shed 8 bases and J shed 4 bases, with 12 bases lying between them. This CDR3 is built from 13 residues. Germline CDR1 is LGHDT and CDR2 is YNNKEL (reference sequence). Through Arm-PCR of CDR3 regions and iRepertoire HTBI primers, TCR beta libraries were built. Using its own MiXCR run on the multiplex PCR reads, TCRdb lists one record per CDR3 protein. The sample carries roughly 500,000 distinct CDR3 sequences, more than 20% recorded once.

This receptor was obtained from a female donor with Graves disease. V usage is TRBV3-1 and J usage is TRBJ1-3; D gene unclear. The sequencing here drew on peripheral blood mononuclear cells (PBMCs), taken when the disease was refractory, from a patient treated with antithyroid drugs. In DNA form, the CDR3 reads TGTGCCAGCGCAACGGCCGGAGGAAACACCATATATTTT. It codes for CASATAGGNTIYF.